One sample yielded the 14 T cell receptor beta chains listed below, sequenced in a study of spatial heterogeneity in lung cancer. Specified time point: sample taken at primary tumor resection. The sequenced material consisted of unsorted whole RNA from tumor, nontumor lung or frozen PBMC. One entry per CDR3 protein, called by TCRdb with MiXCR from the 5' RACE reads. The sample shows fewer than 40,000 distinct CDR3 sequences, 6.5% to 9% of them seen only once. The sample in question was PBMCs, obtained at surgery. The receptors shown here come from a male donor with early-stage non-small cell lung cancer.

In its sample, this clonotype was seen many times. V is TRBV7-2 and J is TRBJ2-3, with 14 bases aligning to TRBD2. Germline V gives CDR1 SGHTA, CDR2 FQGNSA. J gave up 5 bases and V 7 bases, and 8 bases lay outside the gene matches. CDR3 length equals 16 residues. The CDR3 DNA is TGTGCCAGCATCCAAGGACTAGCGGGAGGTGGAGATACGCAGTATTTT. Protein product: CASIQGLAGGGDTQYF.

There are a few counts of this clonotype. The V and J genes are TRBV6-5 and TRBJ1-4; TRBD1 agrees at 9 bases. The CDR3 covers 15 residues. The germline CDR1 and CDR2 sequences are MNHEY and SVGAGI. V shed 1 base and J 10 bases; nucleotides not matched to a gene: 7. CDR3 residues: CASSYLYRGRGKLFF. The CDR3 region has the DNA TGTGCCAGCAGTTACTTGTACAGGGGGCGCGGAAAACTGTTTTTT.

In this sample, this clonotype turned up many times. The chain uses TRBV4-3 and TRBJ2-1, with 11 bases aligning to TRBD2. CDR3 length: 15 residues. The junction had 7 bases not matched to a gene; V was cut back by 4 bases and J by 8 bases. Per the germline V gene, CDR1 is LGHNA and CDR2 is YSLEER. The DNA of the CDR3 is TGCGCCAGCAGCCGCGATAGCGGGGGGGCGTATGAGCAGTTCTTC. Amino acid sequence: CASSRDSGGAYEQFF.

The chain recombines TRBV3-1 with TRBJ2-5, with 8 bases fitting TRBD2. With 2 bases clipped from V and 2 bases from J, the junction kept 4 bases outside the gene matches. Germline CDR1 reads LGHDT; CDR2 reads YNNKEL (reference sequence). CDR3 length equals 15 residues. The CDR3 DNA follows: TGTGCCAGCAGCCAACCAAGCGGGGGTCAAGAGACCCAGTACTTC. Translated: CASSQPSGGQETQYF.

Many counts were recorded for this clonotype. J is TRBJ1-6 and V is TRBV9; 9 bases line up with TRBD1. This CDR3 has 15 amino acids. In germline, CDR1 is SGDLS, CDR2 YYNGEE. The junction had 6 bases not matched to a gene; V was cut back by 2 bases and J by 9 bases. The chain's CDR3 is CASSVGQGSGSPLHF. The DNA of the CDR3 is TGTGCCAGCAGCGTCGGACAGGGGTCCGGTTCACCCCTCCACTTT.

This clonotype showed up many times. The rearrangement uses TRBV12-3 or TRBV12-4 and TRBJ2-3; D is ambiguous. This CDR3 region has 14 residues. Trimming removed 3 bases from V and 0 bases from J, with 7 bases in between. DNA of the CDR3: TGTGCCAGCAGTTTTTACACTAGCACAGATACGCAGTATTTT. Amino acids: CASSFYTSTDTQYF.

The chain links TRBV9 to TRBJ2-2, with D unclear. The germline V gene has CDR1 SGDLS and CDR2 YYNGEE. This CDR3 has 11 amino acids. V was cut by 6 bases and J by 2 bases, with 2 bases left in between. Here the CDR3 DNA reads TGTGCCAGCACCAACACCGGGGAGCTGTTTTTT. Protein: CASTNTGELFF.

The chain recombines TRBV29-1 with TRBJ2-7; 11 bases map to TRBD1. V lost 4 bases to trimming and J lost 2 bases; unmatched junction nucleotides: 1. This CDR3 comprises 13 residues. Germline CDR1 reads SQVTM; CDR2 reads ANQGSEA. CDR3 loop: CSVGDRGTYEQYF. CDR3 DNA sequence: TGCAGCGTTGGGGACAGGGGGACCTACGAGCAGTACTTC.

This chain links TRBV27 with TRBJ1-1; TRBD1 agrees at 10 bases. The CDR3 consists of 14 residues. CDR1 is MNHEY and CDR2 is SMNVEV in the germline V gene (reference sequence). Trimming at V came to 2 bases and at J to 5 bases, leaving 2 bases not matched to a gene. CDR3 protein: CASSLDRGQTEAFF. CDR3 in DNA: TGTGCCAGCAGTTTAGACAGGGGGCAGACTGAAGCTTTCTTT.

This clonotype was counted at least ten times. The V and J genes are TRBV7-3 and TRBJ1-3, with 9 bases fitting TRBD1. The CDR3 is made up of 16 amino acids. The V and J ends lost 5 bases and 0 bases, in that order; junction bases with no gene match: 5. Germline V gene lookup returns CDR1 SGHTA and CDR2 FQGTGA. The CDR3: CASSITGGISGNTIYF. CDR3 sequence (DNA): TGTGCCAGCAGCATCACAGGGGGCATCTCTGGAAACACCATATATTTT.

This clonotype was picked up many times. The chain combines TRBV14 with TRBJ1-1; a weak D match, TRBD1 (5 bases). CDR1 and CDR2 from the germline V gene are SGHDN and FVKESK. There are 13 residues in the CDR3. Trimming removed 1 base from V and 7 bases from J, with 10 bases in between. CDR3 nucleotides: TGTGCCAGCAGCCAAGGCCGGGGGTATGAAGCTTTCTTT. Amino acids: CASSQGRGYEAFF.

CDR3 residues: CASSLGSRGNNQPQHF. In nucleotides, the CDR3 is TGTGCCAGCAGCTTAGGGTCTAGGGGGAACAATCAGCCCCAGCATTTT. The J gene is TRBJ1-5, the V gene TRBV7-2; D might be TRBD1 (6 bases). V was cut by 1 base and J by 3 bases, with 13 bases left in between. The CDR3 runs 16 residues. The germline V gene has CDR1 SGHTA and CDR2 FQGNSA.

V is TRBV6-1 and J is TRBJ2-7; TRBD1 might be the D (6 bases). Trimming stripped 2 bases from V and 6 bases from J, with 11 bases between. The length of the CDR3 is 13 residues. From germline, CDR1 is MNHNS and CDR2 SASEGT. CDR3 DNA: TGTGCCAGCAGTGAATTTGTAGGGGGCGAGCAGTACTTC. Protein: CASSEFVGGEQYF.

This clonotype was detected only a few times. The V and J genes are TRBV6-2 or TRBV6-3 and TRBJ2-7, with D perhaps matching TRBD2 (6 bases). There are 12 residues in the CDR3. The germline CDR1 and CDR2 sequences are MNHEY and SVGEGT. Trimming removed 8 bases at V and 7 bases at J, with 15 bases between. The CDR3 sequence is CASHGPGGEQYV. CDR3 in DNA: TGTGCCAGCCACGGGCCCGGAGGGGAGCAGTACGTC.